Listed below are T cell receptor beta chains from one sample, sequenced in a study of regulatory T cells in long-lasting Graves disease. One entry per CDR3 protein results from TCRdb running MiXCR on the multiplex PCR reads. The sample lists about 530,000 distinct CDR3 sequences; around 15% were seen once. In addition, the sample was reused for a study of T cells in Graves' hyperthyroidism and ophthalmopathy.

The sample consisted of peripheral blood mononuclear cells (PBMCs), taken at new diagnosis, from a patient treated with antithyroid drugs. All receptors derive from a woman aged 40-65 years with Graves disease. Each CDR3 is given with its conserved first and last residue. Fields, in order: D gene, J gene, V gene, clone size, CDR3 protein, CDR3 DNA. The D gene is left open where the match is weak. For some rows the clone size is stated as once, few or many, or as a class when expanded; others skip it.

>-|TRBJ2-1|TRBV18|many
CASSPGRVGNEQFF
TGTGCCAGCTCACCAGGGCGGGTGGGCAATGAGCAGTTCTTC
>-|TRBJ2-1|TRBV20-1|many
CSAPLTTTDNEQFF
TGCAGTGCTCCTCTGACTACTACGGACAATGAGCAGTTCTTC
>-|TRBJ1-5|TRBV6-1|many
CASSPTQYQPQHF
TGTGCCAGCAGTCCAACACAATATCAGCCCCAGCATTTT
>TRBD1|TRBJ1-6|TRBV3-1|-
CASSQGTGIESPLHF
TGTGCCAGCAGCCAAGGGACAGGGATCGAGTCACCCCTCCACTTT
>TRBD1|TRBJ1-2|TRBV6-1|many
CASRGTGQGYGYTF
TGTGCCAGCAGAGGAACTGGACAGGGCTATGGCTACACCTTC
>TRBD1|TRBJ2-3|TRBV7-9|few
CASSGRDRGQEDTQYF
TGTGCCAGCAGCGGGCGGGACAGGGGGCAGGAAGATACGCAGTATTTT
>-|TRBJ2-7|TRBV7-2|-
CASSPWDEQYF
TGTGCCAGCAGTCCCTGGGACGAGCAGTACTTC
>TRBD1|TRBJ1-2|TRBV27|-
CASSPQGADYGYTF
TGTGCCAGCAGTCCGCAGGGGGCGGACTATGGCTACACCTTC
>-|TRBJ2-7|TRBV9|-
CASSTDSGTYEQYF
TGTGCCAGCAGCACGGACAGCGGTACCTACGAGCAGTACTTC
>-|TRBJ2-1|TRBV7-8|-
CASSLGPGVDEQFF
TGTGCCAGCAGCTTAGGTCCGGGGGTAGATGAGCAGTTCTTC
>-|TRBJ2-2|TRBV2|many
CASILEQNTGELFF
TGTGCCAGCATCTTAGAGCAGAACACCGGGGAGCTGTTTTTT
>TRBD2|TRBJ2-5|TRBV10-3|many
CAISVSGGETQYF
TGTGCCATCAGTGTCAGCGGGGGAGAGACCCAGTACTTC
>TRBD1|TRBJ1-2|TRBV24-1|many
CATSGPVGTTGIRGYTF
TGTGCCACCAGTGGTCCTGTAGGGACGACAGGGATTCGTGGCTACACCTTC
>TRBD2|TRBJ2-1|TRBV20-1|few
CSASPVRGGYNEQFF
TGCAGTGCTAGTCCCGTCCGCGGGGGCTACAATGAGCAGTTCTTC
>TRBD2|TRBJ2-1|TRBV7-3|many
CASSQMGIAGGTEQFF
TGTGCCAGCAGCCAAATGGGAATAGCGGGGGGTACTGAGCAGTTCTTC
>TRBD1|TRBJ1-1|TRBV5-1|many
CASSLRTGGGTEAFF
TGCGCCAGCAGCTTACGGACAGGGGGGGGCACTGAAGCTTTCTTT
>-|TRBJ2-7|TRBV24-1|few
CATSLLGHCGYEQYF
TGTGCCACCAGTTTGTTAGGACATTGTGGCTACGAGCAGTACTTC
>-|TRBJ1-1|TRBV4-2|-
CASSLDLGDSTEAFF
TGTGCCAGCAGCCTTGACTTGGGGGATTCCACTGAAGCTTTCTTT
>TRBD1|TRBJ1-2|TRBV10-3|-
CAISEDRGFYYGYTF
TGTGCCATCAGTGAAGACAGGGGCTTCTACTATGGCTACACCTTC
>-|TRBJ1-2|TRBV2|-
CASSEAKEGIYGYTF
TGTGCCAGCAGTGAAGCGAAAGAGGGTATCTATGGCTACACCTTC
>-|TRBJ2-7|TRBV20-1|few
CSAGDTYYEQYF
TGCAGTGCTGGAGACACCTACTACGAGCAGTACTTC
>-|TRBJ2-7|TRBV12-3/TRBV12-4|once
CASSHRHLQSSSYNEQYF
TGTGCCAGCAGTCATAGGCACCTACAGTCGAGCTCCTACAATGAGCAGTACTTC
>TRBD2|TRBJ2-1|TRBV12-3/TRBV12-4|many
CASSSFRSGGTYNEQFF
TGTGCCAGCAGTTCCTTCCGGAGCGGGGGGACCTACAATGAGCAGTTCTTC
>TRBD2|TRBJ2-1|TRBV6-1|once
CASTLAGGAYEQFF
TGTGCCAGCACCCTTGCCGGGGGGGCCTATGAGCAGTTCTTC
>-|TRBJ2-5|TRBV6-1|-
CASSRDINPSYQETQYF
TGTGCCAGCAGCCGGGACATTAACCCTTCTTACCAAGAGACCCAGTACTTC
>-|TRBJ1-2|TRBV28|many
CASNPGAGGYTF
TGTGCCAGCAATCCGGGGGCGGGTGGCTACACCTTC
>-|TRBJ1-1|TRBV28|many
CASSRGREAFF
TGTGCCAGCAGTCGAGGTCGTGAAGCTTTCTTT
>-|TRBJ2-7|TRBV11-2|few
CASSLVVSALWEQYF
TGTGCCAGCAGCTTAGTGGTTTCGGCCCTGTGGGAGCAGTACTTC